This section outlines one T cell receptor (beta chain) sequence together with its context. The antigen is not known. Via CD45RO/CCR7/CD25/CD127/CD95/CD27, cells of the CD4+ naive, central memory, regulatory and stem cell-like memory subsets were sorted. The data are from a study of beta chain features in type 1 diabetes. Across the study: The number of sorted cells examined across all samples was some 99,000,000. Broader study findings: Shortening of TCRB CDR3s, moderate but significant, appeared in all four CD4+ subsets of Type 1 diabetes patients. Individuals with type 1 diabetes displayed fewer insertions and more deletions at VDJ junctions.

This CDR3 is 15 amino acids long. Trimming pared 0 bases from V and 4 bases from J, leaving 12 bases between. Germline V gene lookup returns CDR1 ENHRY and CDR2 SYGVKD. Of the isolated RNA, all was reverse transcribed, and so the sequenced material was expressed TCRB transcripts. Some clones are missing from TCRdb's copy, which holds only in-frame ones; the method was immunoSEQ multiplex PCR. The sample records some 370,000 clones, around a tenth being singletons. The source of this sequence is a young man with type 1 diabetes. Sequencing was done on a sample of central memory CD4+ T cells from blood. The V call is TRBV10-3, the J call TRBJ1-2; no clear D. As DNA, the CDR3 is TGTGCCATCAGTGAGTCGACGCTAGCGGGCTATGGCTACACCTTC. Protein sequence: CAISESTLAGYGYTF.